This T cell receptor beta chain was captured in a study of blood T cell repertoires in COVID-19. This table comes from immunoSEQ multiplex PCR, and its TCRdb copy is limited to in-frame clones, with some not included. The sample contains under 250,000 clones, approximately 84% of which appear only once. Losses at the gene ends were 5 bases for V and 0 bases for J; bases not matched to a gene: 4. Germline V CDR1 and CDR2: MNHNY, SVGAGI (reference sequence). The length of the CDR3 is 15 residues. The sequence was obtained from a woman aged 60-75 years with acute or convalescent COVID-19. Sequenced: peripheral blood. The J gene is TRBJ1-1, the V gene TRBV6-6; 9 bases agree with TRBD1. CDR3 in amino acids: CASSLTGGVNTEAFF. In DNA form, the CDR3 reads TGTGCCAGCAGTCTCACAGGGGGCGTGAACACTGAAGCTTTCTTT.